The sequence of this T cell receptor (beta chain) was determined in a study of blood T cell repertoires in COVID-19. The wider study: The samples span acute and convalescent COVID-19 from the United States, Italy and Spain. Sample material is recorded as cDNA or gDNA derived from T cells, B-cell-depleted T cells, or PBMCs.

In the study's own analysis: For nucleated cells, counts were estimated from reference gene primer amplification. The method was immunoSEQ multiplex PCR; TCRdb's version includes in-frame clones alone and lacks a portion of them. V and J calls and clone size are as listed in that table; D and trimming were resolved from the DNA. The sample carries over 150,000 clones, more than 75% recorded once. Unmatched junction bases numbered 2, after V lost 1 base and J lost 2 bases. Looked up from germline, CDR1 is GTSNPN and CDR2 is SVGIG (reference sequence). This CDR3 is 13 amino acids long. The chain combines TRBV30 with TRBJ2-7; 7 bases fit TRBD1. Sequenced: peripheral blood. The sequence was obtained from a man aged 50 to 60 who had recovered from COVID-19. The CDR3 DNA sequence: TGTGCCTGGAGTGCGGGACAGACCTACGAGCAGTACTTC. It codes for CAWSAGQTYEQYF.